A single sample is the source of the 25 T cell receptor beta chains below, sequenced in a study of beta chain features in type 1 diabetes. The entirety of the isolated RNA underwent reverse transcription, so expressed TCRB transcripts were sequenced. Measured with immunoSEQ multiplex PCR; TCRdb has only the in-frame clones, and not every one. The data show about 240,000 clones, around a quarter seen once. Material for sequencing was central memory CD4+ T cells from blood. The origin of the receptors is a young man in good health.

The chain uses TRBV30 and TRBJ2-3; a possible D gene is TRBD1 (6 bases). CDR1 is GTSNPN, CDR2 SVGIG, per germline (reference sequence). CDR3 size: 13 residues. The V end was cut by 1 base, the J end by 9 bases, with 14 bases between. The DNA for the CDR3 is TGTGCCTGGAGTGCGAAACCGGGACAAACGCAGTATTTT. Translation: CAWSAKPGQTQYF.

This sequence joins TRBV7-2 and TRBJ2-1; D possibly matches TRBD1 or TRBD2 (5 bases each). V lost 5 bases to trimming and J lost 3 bases, with 20 bases between them. Germline CDR1 SGHTA, CDR2 FQGNSA. This CDR3 spans 17 amino acids. As DNA, the CDR3 is TGTGCCAGCAGCGGGACGGTCGGACGCCCCAGCTACAATGAGCAGTTCTTC. Its protein is CASSGTVGRPSYNEQFF. Using reference TRBV7-2 and TRBJ2-1 for the parts outside the CDR3, the full variable domain is GAGVSQSPSNKVTEKGKDVELRCDPISGHTALYWYRQSLGQGLEFLIYFQGNSAPDKSGLPSDRFSAERTGGSVSTLTIQRTQQEDSAVYLCASSGTVGRPSYNEQFFGPGTRLTVL.

The chain uses TRBV4-2 and TRBJ2-1, with D maybe TRBD2 (5 bases). V was shortened by 0 bases and J by 11 bases, with 14 bases between the two germline ends. Germline V gene sequence: CDR1 LGHNA, CDR2 YNFKEQ. The CDR3 is 14 residues long. The CDR3 loop is CASSQDWVGIKQFF. The CDR3 DNA reads TGTGCCAGCAGCCAAGATTGGGTCGGGATAAAGCAGTTCTTC.

This clone was seen more than once but under ten times. V gene TRBV29-1 combines with J gene TRBJ2-1; 9 nucleotides match TRBD1. V shed 4 bases, J shed 8 bases, and the junction held 3 bases outside the gene matches. Looked up from germline, CDR1 is SQVTM and CDR2 is ANQGSEA. This CDR3 region has 12 residues. The CDR3, as DNA: TGCAGCGTTGTGGGACAGGGCTATGAGCAGTTCTTC. Translation: CSVVGQGYEQFF.

This chain uses TRBV30 with TRBJ1-6; weak D call: TRBD1 (5 bases). V dropped 1 base and J dropped 7 bases, with 14 bases sitting between them. CDR3 length: 15 amino acids. Germline V gene sequence: CDR1 GTSNPN, CDR2 SVGIG (reference sequence). CDR3 region: CAWSEEGIRNSPLHF. The CDR3 nucleotides are TGTGCCTGGAGTGAGGAGGGGATAAGAAATTCACCCCTCCACTTT.

This chain links TRBV19 with TRBJ2-1; perhaps TRBD2 as D (6 bases). V gave up 8 bases and J gave up 7 bases, with 21 bases separating them. CDR3 size: 15 residues. Germline values: CDR1 LNHDA, CDR2 SQIVND (reference sequence). The CDR3 reads CASLPGDSDSNEQFF. As DNA, the CDR3 is TGTGCCAGTCTTCCCGGGGACTCGGACTCTAATGAGCAGTTCTTC.

This chain connects TRBV29-1 to TRBJ2-7; a weak D match, TRBD1 (6 bases). The CDR3 is made up of 12 amino acids. Trimming took off 6 bases at V and 5 bases at J, with 14 bases between the two ends. Looked up from germline, CDR1 is SQVTM and CDR2 is ANQGSEA. The CDR3 protein is CSVDFTGNEQYF. Written as DNA, the CDR3 is TGCAGCGTGGACTTTACAGGGAACGAGCAGTACTTC.

The chain carries TRBV19 and TRBJ1-1; D is ambiguous. The germline V and J ends were trimmed by 3 bases and 5 bases, with 7 bases remaining between them. The CDR3 extends over 12 amino acids. Germline V gives CDR1 LNHDA, CDR2 SQIVND (reference sequence). DNA for the CDR3: TGTGCCAGTAGTATCCCGGGGACTGAAGCTTTCTTT. This encodes CASSIPGTEAFF.

There are many counts of this clone. V usage is TRBV7-2 and J usage is TRBJ2-3, with D uncertain. The V and J ends lost 5 bases and 2 bases respectively, with 5 bases between them. Germline CDR1 and CDR2: SGHTA and FQGNSA. This CDR3 comprises 12 residues. The DNA for the CDR3 is TGTGCCAGCAGCGCGTACACAGATACGCAGTATTTT. Translating gives CASSAYTDTQYF. Full variable domain (rest looked up from reference TRBV7-2 and TRBJ2-3): GAGVSQSPSNKVTEKGKDVELRCDPISGHTALYWYRQSLGQGLEFLIYFQGNSAPDKSGLPSDRFSAERTGGSVSTLTIQRTQQEDSAVYLCASSAYTDTQYFGPGTRLTVL.

The V call is TRBV7-8, the J call TRBJ2-1; D perhaps matches TRBD1 (5 bases). CDR1 is SGHVS, CDR2 FQNEAQ, per germline. Trimming shortened V by 4 bases and J by 6 bases, and 16 bases separated the two germline ends. This CDR3 comprises 15 residues. The CDR3 region is CASSSKGTRGNEQFF. The DNA of the CDR3 is TGTGCCAGCAGCTCCAAAGGCACAAGGGGCAATGAGCAGTTCTTC.

This clone was counted a few times. This rearrangement joins TRBV15 to TRBJ2-5; D is perhaps TRBD2 (5 bases). V dropped 4 bases and J dropped 2 bases, with 17 bases sitting between them. The CDR3 is made up of 16 amino acids. Germline V gene lookup returns CDR1 LNHNV and CDR2 YYDKDF (reference sequence). CDR3 sequence reads: CATSTIPPREQETQYF. The CDR3 region has the DNA TGTGCCACCAGCACCATCCCCCCGAGGGAACAAGAGACCCAGTACTTC. Full variable domain (missing parts from reference TRBV15 and TRBJ2-5): DAMVIQNPRYQVTQFGKPVTLSCSQTLNHNVMYWYQQKSSQAPKLLFHYYDKDFNNEADTPDNFQSRRPNTSFCFLDIRSPGLGDTAMYLCATSTIPPREQETQYFGPGTRLLVL.

The chain employs TRBV19 and TRBJ1-2, with D uncertain. V gave up 3 bases and J gave up 0 bases, with 2 bases separating them. Germline CDR1 reads LNHDA; CDR2 reads SQIVND (reference sequence). The CDR3 is 12 amino acids. CDR3 in DNA: TGTGCCAGTAGTATGTCTAACTATGGCTACACCTTC. Protein product: CASSMSNYGYTF.

This clone was seen more than once but under ten times. The rearrangement uses TRBV28 and TRBJ1-5; D unresolved. Trimming shortened V by 2 bases and J by 9 bases, and 14 bases separated the two germline ends. CDR1 is MDHEN, CDR2 SYDVKM, per germline. The CDR3 is 14 amino acids. The CDR3 reads CASSLDPTVLPQHF. The CDR3 DNA reads as TGTGCCAGCAGTTTAGATCCTACGGTCTTGCCCCAGCATTTT. The variable domain in full, completed from reference TRBV28 and TRBJ1-5, reads DVKVTQSSRYLVKRTGEKVFLECVQDMDHENMFWYRQDPGLGLRLIYFSYDVKMKEKGDIPEGYSVSREKKERFSLILESASTNQTSMYLCASSLDPTVLPQHFGDGTRLSIL.

This clone was observed at least ten times. The V call is TRBV27, the J call TRBJ2-2; D assignment may be TRBD1 or TRBD2 (7 bases each). The germline V gene has CDR1 MNHEY and CDR2 SMNVEV (reference sequence). The CDR3 consists of 15 residues. Trimming shortened V by 6 bases and J by 4 bases, and 15 bases separated the two germline ends. In DNA form, the CDR3 reads TGTGCCAGCAGCCAGGGGGGGGCGGGCACCGGGGAGCTGTTTTTT. Residues: CASSQGGAGTGELFF.

This clone was picked up a small number of times. This chain uses TRBV4-1 with TRBJ2-5; 7 bases map to TRBD2. The CDR3 has 15 amino acids. The germline CDR1 and CDR2 sequences are MGHRA and YSYEKL. V lost 4 bases, J lost 2 bases, and 7 bases stayed unmatched. The CDR3 loop reads CASSLSTSLQETQYF. CDR3 nucleotide sequence: TGCGCCAGCAGCCTCTCGACTAGCTTGCAAGAGACCCAGTACTTC.

This clone has only a few counts. J is TRBJ2-7 and V is TRBV29-1; the D gene is possibly TRBD1 (5 bases). Germline lookup yields CDR1 SQVTM and CDR2 ANQGSEA. Trimming pared 6 bases from V and 4 bases from J, leaving 10 bases between. The CDR3 runs to 11 residues. The CDR3, as DNA: TGCAGCGTCACCAAGGGGTACGAGCAGTACTTC. It translates to CSVTKGYEQYF.

The chain employs TRBV19 and TRBJ2-1; 13 bases line up with TRBD2. The germline V gene has CDR1 LNHDA and CDR2 SQIVND (reference sequence). This CDR3 region has 14 residues. The junction had 6 bases not matched to a gene; V was cut back by 5 bases and J by 11 bases. The CDR3: CASSERGLAGKQFF. The CDR3 DNA sequence: TGTGCCAGTAGTGAAAGGGGACTAGCGGGAAAGCAGTTCTTC.

This clone was counted only a few times. This chain uses TRBV10-3 with TRBJ2-5; D might be TRBD1 (6 bases). This CDR3 spans 14 amino acids. Germline CDR1 and CDR2: ENHRY and SYGVKD. V dropped 7 bases and J dropped 5 bases, with 17 bases sitting between them. CDR3 region: CAIKDTRGVETQYF. CDR3 bases: TGTGCCATCAAGGATACCAGGGGAGTGGAGACCCAGTACTTC.

The rearrangement joins TRBV27 to TRBJ1-1; D gene ambiguous. CDR1 MNHEY and CDR2 SMNVEV come from the germline V gene (reference sequence). The CDR3 is 15 residues long. Trimming pared 0 bases from V and 3 bases from J, leaving 11 bases between. The CDR3 region has the DNA TGTGCCAGCAGTTTATCTCTGAAGTGGGACACTGAAGCTTTCTTT. Translated: CASSLSLKWDTEAFF.

The chain carries TRBV5-6 and TRBJ2-1; D is ambiguous. This CDR3 region has 14 residues. CDR1 SGHDT and CDR2 YYEEEE come from the germline V gene. Trimming cost V 3 bases and J 10 bases, with 17 bases left between them. The CDR3 loop is CASSYYLGSSEQFF. The CDR3 DNA reads as TGTGCCAGCAGCTACTACCTCGGGTCCAGCGAGCAGTTCTTC.

This clone was seen a handful of times. In DNA form, the CDR3 reads TGTGCCAGCGAACCGGGACCCAAGCAAGAGACCCAGTACTTC. Protein product: CASEPGPKQETQYF. V is TRBV7-8 and J is TRBJ2-5; D tentatively fits TRBD1 or TRBD2 (5 bases each). The length of the CDR3 is 14 residues. V lost 8 bases and J 2 bases, leaving 15 bases between the germline ends. Germline V lookup: CDR1 SGHVS, CDR2 FQNEAQ.

Only a few counts were recorded for this clone. The gene calls are TRBV4-2 and TRBJ1-1, with D unresolved. The CDR3 has 13 amino acids. The V gene's germline CDR1 is LGHNA and CDR2 YNFKEQ. Between the trimmed V and J ends, which lost 1 base and 1 base, there was a span of 4 bases. In nucleotides, the CDR3 is TGTGCCAGCAGCCAAGTTGAGAACACTGAAGCTTTCTTT. Translation gives CASSQVENTEAFF.

The chain has TRBV15 and TRBJ2-5; D is perhaps TRBD2 (5 bases). Germline-derived CDR1 and CDR2 are LNHNV and YYDKDF (reference sequence). This CDR3 is 13 amino acids long. Trimming took off 0 bases at V and 5 bases at J, with 7 bases between the two ends. DNA of the CDR3: TGTGCCACCAGCAGAGATGAGCGGGAGACCCAGTACTTC. Translation: CATSRDERETQYF. Together with reference TRBV15 and TRBJ2-5, the CDR3 gives the full variable domain: DAMVIQNPRYQVTQFGKPVTLSCSQTLNHNVMYWYQQKSSQAPKLLFHYYDKDFNNEADTPDNFQSRRPNTSFCFLDIRSPGLGDTAMYLCATSRDERETQYFGPGTRLLVL.

V usage is TRBV5-6 and J usage is TRBJ2-7; D perhaps matches TRBD1 (6 bases). Trimming shortened V by 5 bases and J by 0 bases, and 12 bases separated the two germline ends. The CDR3 runs 14 residues. CDR1 and CDR2 from the germline V gene are SGHDT and YYEEEE. The CDR3 DNA is TGTGCCAGCAGGAAGACAGGTGCCTCCTACGAGCAGTACTTC. Its translation is CASRKTGASYEQYF.

This clone was found many times. This specimen includes other DNA sequences encoding the same CDR3. The chain employs TRBV30 and TRBJ2-1; D is ambiguous. This CDR3 comprises 12 residues. V gave up 0 bases and J gave up 6 bases, with 6 bases separating them. Per the germline V gene, CDR1 is GTSNPN and CDR2 is SVGIG (reference sequence). This CDR3 reads CAWSVVLNEQFF. CDR3 DNA sequence: TGTGCCTGGAGTGTAGTCCTCAATGAGCAGTTCTTC. Supplemented by reference TRBV30 and TRBJ2-1, the full variable domain reads SQTIHQWPATLVQPVGSPLSLECTVEGTSNPNLYWYRQAAGRGLQLLFYSVGIGQISSEVPQNLSASRPQDRQFILSSKKLLLSDSGFYLCAWSVVLNEQFFGPGTRLTVL.